The rows below give T cell receptor beta chains drawn from one sample of a study of cytomegalovirus exposure and HLA in healthy donors. The data were produced by immunoSEQ multiplex PCR, yet TCRdb's version contains in-frame clones alone and is incomplete. The sample lists 100,000 to 150,000 clones; over 60% were seen once. The sample taken for sequencing was PBMCs. These receptors came from a woman in her 40s in good health and CMV-seropositive. Both conserved end residues are part of each CDR3. D genes are given only for firm matches. Size values are once, few and many counts, or a class for expanded clones, and some rows have none.

-	TRBJ1-1	TRBV6-6	-	CATRTSGVAFF	TGTGCCACTCGTACCTCAGGGGTGGCTTTCTTT
TRBD1	TRBJ1-4	TRBV6-1	-	CASSGGTGNEKLFF	TGTGCCAGCAGTGGCGGGACAGGGAATGAAAAACTGTTTTTT
TRBD1	TRBJ1-6	TRBV7-2	-	CASSWGQALAGSYNSPLHF	TGTGCCAGCAGCTGGGGACAGGCCCTGGCGGGCTCCTATAATTCACCCCTCCACTTT
-	TRBJ2-7	TRBV5-1	-	CASSSLDTYEQYF	TGCGCCAGCAGCTCCCTGGACACCTACGAGCAGTACTTC
TRBD1	TRBJ2-2	TRBV5-1	-	CASSSQGAGELFF	TGCGCCAGCAGCTCACAGGGGGCGGGGGAGCTGTTTTTT
TRBD1	TRBJ2-1	TRBV7-2	-	CASSLDRGSYNEQFF	TGTGCCAGCAGCCTAGACAGGGGCTCCTACAATGAGCAGTTCTTC
TRBD1	TRBJ1-5	TRBV7-2	-	CASSDRAYQPQHF	TGTGCCAGCTCGGACAGGGCCTATCAGCCCCAGCATTTT
TRBD1	TRBJ2-7	TRBV5-1	-	CASSLSGTGSYEQYF	TGCGCCAGCAGTCTTTCCGGGACAGGGTCCTACGAGCAGTACTTC
-	TRBJ1-2	TRBV7-9	-	CASSLARGSNYGYTF	TGTGCCAGCAGCTTAGCTCGGGGTTCGAACTATGGCTACACCTTC
-	TRBJ2-5	TRBV6-5	-	CASSSRMETQYF	TGTGCCAGCAGTTCTAGAATGGAGACCCAGTACTTC
-	TRBJ2-3	TRBV9	-	CASSAGGSIYTQYF	TGTGCCAGCAGCGCCGGCGGGTCGATATATACGCAGTATTTT
-	TRBJ1-1	TRBV6-6	-	CASSRTFPEAFF	TGTGCCAGCAGCCGGACATTCCCTGAAGCTTTCTTT
-	TRBJ1-1	TRBV7-9	few	CASSRPMTENTEAFF	TGTGCCAGCAGCCGCCCCATGACAGAGAACACTGAAGCTTTCTTT
TRBD2	TRBJ2-1	TRBV2	-	CASSEEMGLAYNEQFF	TGTGCCAGCAGTGAAGAAATGGGACTAGCTTACAATGAGCAGTTCTTC
-	TRBJ1-2	TRBV11-3	-	CASSSGETEGYTF	TGTGCCAGCAGCTCCGGAGAGACGGAGGGCTACACCTTC
-	TRBJ1-2	TRBV5-1	-	CASSLEVGGFYGYTF	TGCGCCAGCAGCTTGGAAGTCGGAGGATTCTATGGCTACACCTTC
-	TRBJ2-5	TRBV7-9	-	CASSSSGGETQYF	TGTGCCAGCAGCTCCTCCGGGGGAGAGACCCAGTACTTC
-	TRBJ1-5	TRBV7-7	-	CASSVGTDQPQHF	TGTGCCAGCAGCGTTGGAACAGATCAGCCCCAGCATTTT
-	TRBJ2-3	TRBV7-9	-	CASSSRDSDPDTQYF	TGTGCCAGCAGCTCCCGGGACTCCGACCCAGATACGCAGTATTTT
-	TRBJ1-1	TRBV7-9	-	CASSDTGLPEAFF	TGTGCCAGCAGCGACACAGGGCTCCCTGAAGCTTTCTTT
-	TRBJ1-1	TRBV15	once	CATIPGRLSGATTEAFF	TGTGCCACCATCCCAGGGCGGCTGAGTGGGGCTACCACTGAAGCTTTCTTT
-	TRBJ2-3	TRBV29-1	-	CSGGVADTQYF	TGCAGCGGGGGGGTCGCAGATACGCAGTATTTT
-	TRBJ1-1	TRBV6-6	-	CASRANTEAFF	TGTGCCAGCAGGGCGAACACTGAAGCTTTCTTT
-	TRBJ2-5	TRBV11-2	-	CASSLEWGGRETQYF	TGTGCCAGCAGCTTAGAGTGGGGGGGCAGGGAGACCCAGTACTTC
TRBD1	TRBJ1-1	TRBV5-1	few	CASSLGQGPNTEAFF	TGCGCCAGCAGCTTGGGACAGGGACCGAACACTGAAGCTTTCTTT
TRBD1	TRBJ1-1	TRBV11-1	few	CASSRRQGIDTEAFF	TGTGCCAGCAGCCGAAGACAGGGAATAGACACTGAAGCTTTCTTT
-	TRBJ2-2	TRBV7-2	-	CASTQSGELFF	TGTGCCAGCACCCAATCCGGGGAGCTGTTTTTT
-	TRBJ1-6	TRBV30	once	CAYTGLRGSPLHF	TGTGCCTACACGGGACTCCGGGGGTCACCCCTCCACTTT
TRBD1	TRBJ1-2	TRBV9	once	CASSVGTGNYGYTF	TGTGCCAGCAGCGTCGGGACAGGGAACTATGGCTACACCTTC
TRBD1	TRBJ2-1	TRBV7-2	-	CASSFDRGGYNEQFF	TGTGCCAGCAGCTTTGACAGGGGCGGCTACAATGAGCAGTTCTTC
-	TRBJ2-5	TRBV7-9	-	CASHRIQETQYF	TGTGCCAGTCACAGGATCCAAGAGACCCAGTACTTC
TRBD1	TRBJ1-5	TRBV18	-	CASSPRAGGENQPQHF	TGTGCCAGCTCACCCCGGGCAGGGGGCGAAAATCAGCCCCAGCATTTT
TRBD1	TRBJ2-1	TRBV4-3	-	CASSQEGGSSEQFF	TGCGCCAGCAGCCAAGAAGGGGGCAGCAGTGAGCAGTTCTTC
-	TRBJ1-3	TRBV5-1	once	CASSLATGLGNTIYF	TGCGCCAGCAGCTTGGCGACGGGTCTCGGAAACACCATATATTTT
TRBD1	TRBJ1-6	TRBV10-3	-	CAASGTGGTYNSPLHF	TGTGCCGCCTCCGGGACAGGGGGTACCTATAATTCACCCCTCCACTTT
TRBD1	TRBJ1-2	TRBV13	few	CASSLGRTGVGGYTF	TGTGCCAGCAGCTTAGGAAGGACAGGGGTAGGTGGCTACACCTTC
TRBD1	TRBJ1-1	TRBV7-9	-	CASSQGTGQTEAFF	TGTGCCAGCAGCCAAGGGACAGGGCAGACTGAAGCCTTCTTT
-	TRBJ2-2	TRBV5-1	-	CASSLLSSTGELFF	TGCGCCAGCAGCTTATTGAGCTCGACCGGGGAGCTGTTTTTT
-	TRBJ1-5	TRBV7-8	few	CASSLVEGNQPQHF	TGTGCCAGCAGCTTAGTAGAAGGCAATCAGCCCCAGCATTTT